Listed below are T cell receptor beta chains from one sample, sequenced in a study of blood T cell repertoires in COVID-19. The protocol was immunoSEQ multiplex PCR, while the TCRdb copy is restricted to in-frame clones and leaves out a portion. The profile shows 250,000 or so clones, roughly 86% of them singletons. Source material: PBMCs or T cells enriched from blood (not recorded which). These receptors originate from a young woman who had recovered from COVID-19. CDR3s include the opening cysteine and the closing phenylalanine or tryptophan. The D gene is left open where the match is weak. Rows give clone size only sometimes, using once, few, many, or a class for an expanded clone.

V,size,J,D,DNA,CDR3
TRBV7-9,.,TRBJ1-6,.,TGTGCCAGCAGCTTAGAGCAGGGTGGTGGTAATTCACCCCTCCACTTT,CASSLEQGGGNSPLHF
TRBV5-6,.,TRBJ2-5,TRBD2,TGTGCCAGCAGCTTGGGACTAGCGGGAGGGCGGGAGACCCAGTACTTC,CASSLGLAGGRETQYF
TRBV10-2,.,TRBJ2-4,.,TGCGCCAGCCACGACAGGCCTGAAACCTGGTTTCAGTACTTC,CASHDRPETWFQYF
TRBV7-9,once,TRBJ2-1,TRBD2,TGTGCCAGCGAAAATGGGCGGGGGGGTTTCGCCGAGCAGTTCTTC,CASENGRGGFAEQFF
TRBV11-1,.,TRBJ2-5,TRBD2,TGTGCCAGCAGCCCTAGCGGGAGTGAGGAGACCCAGTACTTC,CASSPSGSEETQYF
TRBV11-2,.,TRBJ1-6,.,TGTGCCAGCAGCTTACAGGGTAATTCACCCCTCCACTTT,CASSLQGNSPLHF
TRBV13,.,TRBJ1-1,TRBD1,TGTGCCAGCAGCTCCAACACAGAGACAGGGGAGAACACTGAAGCTTTCTTT,CASSSNTETGENTEAFF
TRBV6-6,.,TRBJ1-1,.,TGTGCCAGCCGGGACCGGGACACCGACGAAGCTTTCTTT,CASRDRDTDEAFF
TRBV2,.,TRBJ2-3,TRBD2,TGTGCCAGCAGTGAATTAGCGGGCGGCACAGATACGCAGTATTTT,CASSELAGGTDTQYF
TRBV5-4,.,TRBJ1-5,.,TGTGCCAGCAGCTCCCAAGGGGACAATCAGCCCCAGCATTTT,CASSSQGDNQPQHF
TRBV5-8,.,TRBJ1-5,.,TGTGCCAGCAGCCCGATCGGGATCAGCAATCAGCCCCAGCATTTT,CASSPIGISNQPQHF
TRBV12-3/TRBV12-4,.,TRBJ1-2,.,TGTGCCAGCAGTTTCGGGTATGGCTACACCTTC,CASSFGYGYTF
TRBV7-9,many,TRBJ1-1,TRBD1,TGTGCCATCGGGGACAGGGAGAACACTGAAGCTTTCTTT,CAIGDRENTEAFF
TRBV6-5,.,TRBJ1-6,TRBD1,TGTGCCAGCACTAAACAGGGGGCCATTAATTCACCCCTCCACTTT,CASTKQGAINSPLHF
TRBV28,.,TRBJ1-2,.,TGTGCCAGCAGTTTTACGGGAGTCTATGGCTACACCTTC,CASSFTGVYGYTF
TRBV5-1,.,TRBJ1-2,TRBD1,TGCGCCAGCAGCTTTGGACAGGTTGCGGAGGGCTACACCTTC,CASSFGQVAEGYTF
TRBV7-9,.,TRBJ1-2,.,TGTGCCAGCAGTCAACCCACAGCAGGGTCCGGCTACACCTTC,CASSQPTAGSGYTF
TRBV18,once,TRBJ2-5,TRBD2,TGTGCCAGCTCTCTAGCGGGGGCGAACCAAGAGACCCAGTACTTC,CASSLAGANQETQYF
TRBV28,.,TRBJ2-7,.,TGTGCCAGCAGTTTAAGGGGCTACGTCTACGAGCAGTACTTC,CASSLRGYVYEQYF
TRBV27,.,TRBJ2-1,TRBD2,TGTGCCAGCAGTTTAGGGCTAGCGGGGAGCTCCTACAATGAGCAGTTCTTC,CASSLGLAGSSYNEQFF
TRBV28,.,TRBJ2-5,TRBD2,TGTGCCAGCAGCCCGGGACTAGCGGGAGAGGGTTATCAAGAGACCCAGTACTTC,CASSPGLAGEGYQETQYF
TRBV7-3,.,TRBJ2-2,TRBD2,TGTGCCAGCAGCCAATTCGAGGGAGGGCCATCGACCGGGGAGCTGTTTTTT,CASSQFEGGPSTGELFF
TRBV25-1,.,TRBJ2-7,TRBD1,TGTGCCAGCAGTGAATGGGGACAGGGTGTTTACGAGCAGTACTTC,CASSEWGQGVYEQYF
TRBV6-2/TRBV6-3,.,TRBJ2-7,TRBD2,TGTGCCAGCAGTTGGGTATTGAGAGCGGGAGGAGAGACTCGCGAGCAGTACTTC,CASSWVLRAGGETREQYF
TRBV10-1,.,TRBJ2-5,TRBD1,TGCGCCAGCAGTGAGACAGGGGATCCGGGAGAGACCCAGTACTTC,CASSETGDPGETQYF
TRBV30,.,TRBJ1-2,.,TGTGCCTGGATTGCAGGGAAGGCCTATGGCTACACCTTC,CAWIAGKAYGYTF
TRBV28,.,TRBJ2-5,TRBD2,TGTGCCAGCAGTTCCCCGCCCGGGACTAGCGGCCAAGAGACCCAGTACTTC,CASSSPPGTSGQETQYF
TRBV5-1,.,TRBJ2-1,TRBD1,TGCGCCAGCAGCCCTACAGGGGGCAATGAGCAGTTCTTC,CASSPTGGNEQFF
TRBV6-1,once,TRBJ1-2,.,TGTGCCAGCAGTGAAACCGTATGGCAGAAGTCAAATGGCTACACCTTC,CASSETVWQKSNGYTF
TRBV6-1,.,TRBJ2-5,TRBD1,TGTGCCAGCAGAGAAGACAGGGTCCAAGAGACCCAGTACTTC,CASREDRVQETQYF
TRBV27,.,TRBJ2-7,.,TGTGCCAGCAGCCAAAACATCCAGAGGGAGCAGTACTTC,CASSQNIQREQYF
TRBV2,.,TRBJ1-6,TRBD1,TGTGTGAGGGGGCTGCATAATTCACCCCTCCACTTT,CVRGLHNSPLHF
TRBV13,.,TRBJ2-1,TRBD2,TGTGCCAGCAGTCAAAGCGGGGCTCCTGAGCAGTTCTTC,CASSQSGAPEQFF
TRBV7-2,.,TRBJ2-5,TRBD2,TGTGCCAGCAGCTTCACTAGCGGGGGGGCTCAAGAGACCCAGTACTTC,CASSFTSGGAQETQYF
TRBV27,.,TRBJ2-5,TRBD1,TGTGCCAGCAGTTGGAGGACAGGGATGGAGACCCAGTACTTC,CASSWRTGMETQYF
TRBV5-1,.,TRBJ2-7,.,TGCGCCAGCAGCTTGGGTGGAGTCTTACCCTACGAGCAGTACTTC,CASSLGGVLPYEQYF
TRBV3-1/TRBV3-2,.,TRBJ2-5,TRBD2,TGTGCCAGCAGCCAAGGGGGGGGTCAACAAGAGACCCAGTACTTC,CASSQGGGQQETQYF